One and the same sample provided the 25 T cell receptor beta chains below, sequenced in a study of T cells in Graves' hyperthyroidism and ophthalmopathy. What was amplified from RNA transcripts were TCR beta CDR3 regions. When the TCR CDR3 underwent first-round RT-PCR, the HTBI primer set was used. TCRdb ran MiXCR on the multiplex PCR reads and lists one entry per CDR3 protein. This table holds a few hundred thousand distinct CDR3 sequences, 18% found once. Source material: blood. The receptors come from a man between 35 and 55 years old with Graves' hyperthyroidism.

In this sample, this clonotype turned up many times. The V call is TRBV2, the J call TRBJ2-7; D uncertain. Per the germline V gene, CDR1 is SNHLY and CDR2 is FYNNEI. The CDR3 consists of 13 residues. V lost 1 base and J 6 bases, leaving 10 bases between the germline ends. The CDR3: CASSEEASGEQYF. CDR3 bases: TGTGCCAGCAGTGAAGAGGCGTCCGGCGAGCAGTACTTC.

The chain couples TRBV7-3 to TRBJ2-1; 12 positions agree with TRBD2. With V trimmed by 2 bases and J by 6 bases, 11 bases remained unmatched. This CDR3 has 18 residues. Looked up from germline, CDR1 is SGHTA and CDR2 is FQGTGA. The CDR3 here is CASSLGTRLAGGPNEQFF. The CDR3 DNA reads as TGTGCCAGCAGCTTAGGAACCAGGCTAGCGGGGGGGCCCAATGAGCAGTTCTTC.

This clonotype has just a few counts. The gene calls are TRBV7-9 and TRBJ1-6; D gene uncertain. The CDR3 has 14 amino acids. The ends were cut back, 5 bases at V and 4 bases at J, with 9 bases in the middle. Germline CDR1 reads SEHNR; CDR2 reads FQNEAQ (reference sequence). CDR3 nucleotide sequence: TGTGCCAGCAGCCCCGACTCTTATAATTCACCCCTCCACTTT. Its protein is CASSPDSYNSPLHF.

Only a few counts were recorded for this clonotype. The V and J genes are TRBV7-8 and TRBJ2-2, with no clear D. From germline, CDR1 is SGHVS and CDR2 FQNEAQ. The CDR3 sequence is 14 residues long. Trimming took off 5 bases at V and 0 bases at J, with 7 bases between the two ends. The CDR3 spells CASSTETNTGELFF. Written as DNA, the CDR3 is TGTGCCAGCAGCACGGAAACGAACACCGGGGAGCTGTTTTTT.

This clonotype was counted at least ten times. The chain uses TRBV2 and TRBJ2-2; D unclear. Trimming cost V 0 bases and J 2 bases, with 10 bases left between them. This CDR3 has 16 amino acids. Germline V gene data show CDR1 as SNHLY and CDR2 as FYNNEI. The CDR3 region is CASSEAGIVNTGELFF. CDR3 in DNA: TGTGCCAGCAGTGAAGCGGGTATCGTCAACACCGGGGAGCTGTTTTTT.

There are many counts of this clonotype. The V and J genes are TRBV6-1 and TRBJ1-3, with a weak D call TRBD1 (6 bases). Germline CDR1 MNHNS, CDR2 SASEGT. V shed 5 bases and J shed 4 bases, with 12 bases lying between them. This CDR3 has 14 residues. The CDR3 is CASSRGRRGNTIYF. CDR3 nucleotide sequence: TGTGCCAGCAGTCGGGGGCGGAGAGGAAACACCATATATTTT.

This clonotype was counted between two and nine times. The chain joins TRBV5-5 to TRBJ2-1; D call uncertain. Germline lookup yields CDR1 SGHKS and CDR2 YYEKEE (reference sequence). The CDR3 sequence is 13 residues long. V was trimmed by 4 bases and J by 7 bases, leaving 12 bases between them. The CDR3 region has the DNA TGTGCCAGCAGCCACGACTTACAAAATGAGCAGTTCTTC. The encoded protein is CASSHDLQNEQFF. Combining the CDR3 with reference TRBV5-5 and TRBJ2-1 gives the whole variable domain DAGVTQSPTHLIKTRGQQVTLRCSPISGHKSVSWYQQVLGQGPQFIFQYYEKEERGRGNFPDRFSARQFPNYSSELNVNALLLGDSALYLCASSHDLQNEQFFGPGTRLTVL.

The chain carries TRBV10-1 and TRBJ1-2; D uncertain. V lost 2 bases and J 8 bases, leaving 18 bases between the germline ends. Germline V gene sequence: CDR1 WNHNN, CDR2 SYGVQD (reference sequence). CDR3 size: 15 residues. For the CDR3, the DNA is TGCGCCAGCAGTGAGGATCGGATCGGGTCGGGCGGCTACACCTTC. Amino acid sequence: CASSEDRIGSGGYTF.

A word on this clonotype: Since no conserved phenylalanine or tryptophan closes the CDR3, a read error is the likely cause. V and J are TRBV7-8 and TRBJ1-1; 8 bases line up with TRBD1. Germline CDR1 SGHVS, CDR2 FQNEAQ. The CDR3 totals 14 residues. Trimming cost V 5 bases and J 3 bases; bases outside gene matches: 5. The CDR3 nucleotides are TGTGCCAGCAGCGCCACAGGGGGGTACACTGAAGCTTTCCTT. As protein: CASSATGGYTEAFL.

This clonotype has more than one count but fewer than ten. The gene calls are TRBV20-1 and TRBJ2-7; D unresolved. V was trimmed by 3 bases and J by 6 bases, leaving 15 bases between them. From germline, CDR1 is DFQATT and CDR2 SNEGSKA (reference sequence). This CDR3 comprises 13 residues. The chain's CDR3 is CSARDHLNTEQYF. CDR3 bases: TGCAGTGCTAGGGACCACCTTAATACCGAGCAGTACTTC.

The sample holds one count of this clonotype. The gene calls are TRBV12-3 or TRBV12-4 and TRBJ2-3, with 9 bases matching TRBD2. The junction had 14 bases not matched to a gene; V was cut back by 8 bases and J by 5 bases. This CDR3 is built from 16 residues. CDR3 loop: CASGGAGGRSGDTQYF. The CDR3 coding sequence is TGTGCCAGCGGAGGGGCGGGGGGGCGTTCCGGAGATACGCAGTATTTT.

This clonotype showed up many times. This CDR3 is CASSTEVNQPQHF. The CDR3 nucleotides read TGTGCCAGCTCAACCGAGGTCAATCAGCCCCAGCATTTT. This chain uses TRBV18 with TRBJ1-5, with D hard to call. Deletions cut 5 bases from V and 3 bases from J, with 8 bases between. CDR1 and CDR2 from the germline V gene are KGHSH and LQKENI. The CDR3 runs to 13 residues.

This clonotype was counted ten times or more. V and J are TRBV27 and TRBJ2-5; 10 bases are a match to TRBD1. This CDR3 comprises 17 residues. With 3 bases clipped from V and 4 bases from J, the junction kept 11 bases outside the gene matches. Germline-derived CDR1 and CDR2 are MNHEY and SMNVEV (reference sequence). The CDR3, as DNA: TGTGCCAGCAGTTTCCGGCGACAGGGGGCTCGAGTAGAGACCCAGTACTTC. This sequence encodes CASSFRRQGARVETQYF.

The V call is TRBV28, the J call TRBJ2-7, with D possibly being TRBD2 (5 bases). The germline V gene encodes CDR1 MDHEN and CDR2 SYDVKM. V was pared by 6 bases and J by 0 bases, with 15 bases between. The CDR3 spans 15 residues. The CDR3 reads CASRISGSPSYEQYF. The CDR3 DNA sequence: TGTGCCAGCAGGATTTCGGGGTCCCCCTCCTACGAGCAGTACTTC. Full variable domain (outside the CDR3, taken from reference TRBV28 and TRBJ2-7): DVKVTQSSRYLVKRTGEKVFLECVQDMDHENMFWYRQDPGLGLRLIYFSYDVKMKEKGDIPEGYSVSREKKERFSLILESASTNQTSMYLCASRISGSPSYEQYFGPGTRLTVT.

This clonotype has ten or more counts. The rearrangement joins TRBV7-2 to TRBJ2-1; D unresolved. The germline V gene has CDR1 SGHTA and CDR2 FQGNSA. V gave up 9 bases and J gave up 4 bases, with 7 bases separating them. This CDR3 comprises 11 residues. The CDR3 is CASMEYNEQFF. Here the CDR3 DNA reads TGTGCCAGTATGGAGTACAATGAGCAGTTCTTC.

The table lists this clonotype with many counts. V and J are TRBV6-5 and TRBJ2-7; a possible D gene is TRBD1 (7 bases). Trimming shortened V by 2 bases and J by 4 bases, and 21 bases separated the two germline ends. Germline V gives CDR1 MNHEY, CDR2 SVGAGI. The CDR3 sequence is 17 residues long. The CDR3 protein is CASSYDPRGAPEYEQYF. CDR3 nucleotides: TGTGCCAGCAGTTACGACCCCAGGGGGGCACCAGAGTACGAGCAGTACTTC.

This clonotype was observed many times. This chain connects TRBV20-1 to TRBJ2-1, with 10 bases matching TRBD2. Germline CDR1 reads DFQATT; CDR2 reads SNEGSKA (reference sequence). The V segment lost 2 bases and the J segment 7 bases; nucleotides outside the gene matches: 11. The CDR3 is made up of 16 amino acids. The CDR3, as DNA: TGCAGTGCTAGACCCTCTAGCGGGGGCCTTTGGAATGAGCAGTTCTTC. Translation: CSARPSSGGLWNEQFF.

The chain has TRBV18 and TRBJ1-5; D is possibly TRBD1 (6 bases). The V end lost 3 bases, the J end lost 0 bases, and 12 bases lay between the germline ends. Germline V gives CDR1 KGHSH, CDR2 LQKENI. The CDR3 has 16 amino acids. CDR3 amino acids: CASSPEDSDSNQPQHF. CDR3 DNA sequence: TGTGCCAGCTCACCTGAGGACAGCGATAGCAATCAGCCCCAGCATTTT.

This rearrangement joins TRBV15 to TRBJ2-7; 7 bases match TRBD2. From germline, CDR1 is LNHNV and CDR2 YYDKDF (reference sequence). The trim removed 0 bases at V and 3 bases at J, leaving 5 bases unmatched. CDR3 length equals 15 residues. CDR3 amino acids: CATSRELGEGYEQYF. Here the CDR3 DNA reads TGTGCCACCAGCAGAGAGCTGGGGGAGGGCTACGAGCAGTACTTC.

The V call is TRBV30, the J call TRBJ1-6; D may be TRBD1 (5 bases). The CDR3 length is 14 residues. CDR1 and CDR2 (germline): GTSNPN, SVGIG (reference sequence). The germline V and J ends were trimmed by 0 bases and 7 bases, with 10 bases remaining between them. The CDR3 loop reads CAWSVSGGNSPLHF. In DNA form, the CDR3 reads TGTGCCTGGAGTGTATCCGGGGGAAATTCACCCCTCCACTTT.

This clonotype was picked up many times. The rearrangement links TRBV12-3 or TRBV12-4 to TRBJ1-2; no definite D call. CDR3 length: 13 residues. Deletions cut 7 bases from V and 7 bases from J, with 16 bases between. The CDR3 bases are TGTGCCAGCACCCTCCTGGACCTCGGTGGCTACACCTTC. Translating gives CASTLLDLGGYTF.

In this sample, this clonotype turned up many times. The chain has TRBV29-1 and TRBJ2-7, with TRBD1 matching over 7 bases. In germline, CDR1 is SQVTM, CDR2 ANQGSEA. This CDR3 has 13 amino acids. V lost 4 bases and J lost 3; bases outside the gene matches: 6. The CDR3 protein is CSVGYPGGYEQYF. The CDR3, as DNA: TGCAGCGTTGGGTACCCAGGGGGCTACGAGCAGTACTTC.

The V gene is TRBV5-1, the J gene TRBJ2-2, with TRBD1 matching 7 bases. Germline CDR1 is SGHRS and CDR2 is YFSETQ. The CDR3 contains 15 residues. V was pared by 1 base and J by 5 bases, with 5 bases of the junction left unmatched. CDR3 amino acids: CASSLPRGFTGELFF. The CDR3 bases are TGCGCCAGCAGCTTGCCCAGGGGGTTTACCGGGGAGCTGTTTTTT.

The sample holds a few counts of this clonotype. The V and J genes are TRBV5-1 and TRBJ1-1; 9 nucleotides match TRBD1. V shed 3 bases and J 4 bases; nucleotides not matched to a gene: 4. From germline, CDR1 is SGHRS and CDR2 YFSETQ. CDR3 length equals 14 residues. The CDR3 DNA sequence: TGCGCCAGCAGCTCCGGGACAGGGTTCACTGAAGCTTTCTTT. The encoded protein is CASSSGTGFTEAFF. The whole variable domain, filled in from reference TRBV5-1 and TRBJ1-1, reads KAGVTQTPRYLIKTRGQQVTLSCSPISGHRSVSWYQQTPGQGLQFLFEYFSETQRNKGNFPGRFSGRQFSNSRSEMNVSTLELGDSALYLCASSSGTGFTEAFFGQGTRLTVV.

The chain employs TRBV14 and TRBJ2-2; TRBD1 might be the D (6 bases). The V end lost 4 bases, the J end lost 0 bases, and 18 bases lay between the germline ends. The CDR3 runs 18 residues. Germline CDR1 reads SGHDN; CDR2 reads FVKESK. The chain's CDR3 is CASSPCLQGSANTGELFF. The CDR3, as DNA: TGTGCCAGCAGCCCCTGTCTCCAGGGGAGCGCGAACACCGGGGAGCTGTTTTTT. Complete variable domain (other parts from reference TRBV14 and TRBJ2-2): EAGVTQFPSHSVIEKGQTVTLRCDPISGHDNLYWYRRVMGKEIKFLLHFVKESKQDESGMPNNRFLAERTGGTYSTLKVQPAELEDSGVYFCASSPCLQGSANTGELFFGEGSRLTVL.